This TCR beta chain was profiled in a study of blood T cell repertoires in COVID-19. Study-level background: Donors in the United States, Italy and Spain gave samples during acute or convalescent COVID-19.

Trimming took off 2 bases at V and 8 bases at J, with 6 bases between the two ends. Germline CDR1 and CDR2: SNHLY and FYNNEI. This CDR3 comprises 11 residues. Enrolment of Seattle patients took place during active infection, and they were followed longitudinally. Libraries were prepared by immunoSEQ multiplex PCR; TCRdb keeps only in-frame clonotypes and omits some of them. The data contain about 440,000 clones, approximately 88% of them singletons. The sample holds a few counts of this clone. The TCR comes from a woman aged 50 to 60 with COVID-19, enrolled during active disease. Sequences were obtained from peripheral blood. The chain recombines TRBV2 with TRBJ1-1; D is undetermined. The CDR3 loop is CASSEIGEAFF. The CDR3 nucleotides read TGTGCCAGCAGTGAAATTGGCGAAGCTTTCTTT.